Below are 19 T cell receptor beta chains sequenced from a single sample in a study of T cell responses to AZD1222 COVID-19 vaccine. Clones were sequenced by immunoSEQ multiplex PCR, and TCRdb holds only the in-frame ones, with some missing. Seen here are 140,000 to 150,000 clones, 82% observed once, and the top ten hold around 4.3%. The sample in question was peripheral blood, obtained on day 0 of MenACWY control vaccination. The source of these receptors is an adult in good health.

This chain links TRBV5-6 with TRBJ2-6, with 9 bases aligning to TRBD1. CDR1 is SGHDT and CDR2 is YYEEEE in the germline V gene. With 4 bases clipped from V and 2 bases from J, the junction kept 10 bases outside the gene matches. The CDR3 contains 18 residues. The CDR3 loop reads CASSPRDRATPGANVLTF. The CDR3 DNA is TGTGCCAGCAGCCCCAGGGACAGGGCGACCCCTGGGGCCAACGTCCTGACTTTC. Full variable domain (rest looked up from reference TRBV5-6 and TRBJ2-6): DAGVTQSPTHLIKTRGQQVTLRCSPKSGHDTVSWYQQALGQGPQFIFQYYEEEERQRGNFPDRFSGHQFPNYSSELNVNALLLGDSALYLCASSPRDRATPGANVLTFGAGSRLTVL.

This clone was found once. This chain's CDR3 is CASSVGEGLAGTGELFF. Here the CDR3 DNA reads TGTGCCAGCAGCGTGGGGGAGGGACTAGCGGGTACCGGGGAGCTGTTTTTT. The chain links TRBV9 to TRBJ2-2, with TRBD2 identical over 12 bases. V dropped 2 bases and J dropped 5; count of bases not matched to a gene: 7. The CDR3 is made up of 17 amino acids. The germline gives CDR1 SGDLS, CDR2 YYNGEE.

This clone has just a few counts. The genes are TRBV12-3 or TRBV12-4 and TRBJ1-4; D is unresolved. This CDR3 comprises 12 residues. Trimming shortened V by 6 bases and J by 5 bases, and 7 bases separated the two germline ends. The CDR3 coding sequence is TGTGCCAGCAGACCTGGGAATGAAAAACTGTTTTTT. Protein sequence: CASRPGNEKLFF.

This chain connects TRBV21-1 to TRBJ1-2. TRBV21-1 is an annotated pseudogene. The CDR3 is 13 amino acids. CDR3 loop: CASSVREDYGYTF. DNA of the CDR3: TGTGCCAGCAGCGTAAGGGAAGACTATGGCTACACCTTC.

The chain uses TRBV18 and TRBJ2-7, with a possible D match to TRBD1 (6 bases). Trimming shortened V by 6 bases and J by 6 bases, and 21 bases separated the two germline ends. Per the germline V gene, CDR1 is KGHSH and CDR2 is LQKENI. The length of the CDR3 is 15 residues. In nucleotides, the CDR3 is TGTGCCAGCTCGCTCGACAGGAGTGGGGAGCGCGAGCAGTACGTC. It is translated as CASSLDRSGEREQYV.

This clone was detected once. The chain is built from TRBV10-2 and TRBJ2-2, with D possibly called TRBD1 or TRBD2 (5 bases each). V shed 6 bases and J shed 1 base, with 9 bases lying between them. Germline V gene sequence: CDR1 WSHSY, CDR2 SAAADI. The CDR3 is 14 residues long. The CDR3 region has the DNA TGCGCCAGCAGGTTGAGGGGGAACACCGGGGAGCTGTTTTTT. Protein product: CASRLRGNTGELFF.

This sequence joins TRBV21-1 and TRBJ2-5. TRBV21-1 counts as a pseudogene. The CDR3 has 10 amino acids. The CDR3 coding sequence is TGTGCCAGCAGCAAGGGGACCCAGTACTTC. Protein: CASSKGTQYF.

The V call is TRBV29-1, the J call TRBJ2-5, with D perhaps matching TRBD1 (6 bases). Germline CDR1 SQVTM, CDR2 ANQGSEA. Trimming stripped 7 bases from V and 3 bases from J, with 12 bases between. This CDR3 region has 12 residues. The CDR3 region is CSAWTVKETQYF. DNA for the CDR3: TGCAGCGCTTGGACAGTAAAAGAGACCCAGTACTTC.

This clone has a handful of counts. The V call is TRBV19, the J call TRBJ2-1; no firm D call. V lost 6 bases and J 6 bases, leaving 21 bases between the germline ends. The CDR3 extends over 16 amino acids. CDR1 is LNHDA and CDR2 is SQIVND in the germline V gene (reference sequence). The CDR3 here is CASRPSFGLERNEQFF. CDR3 nucleotide sequence: TGTGCCAGTAGACCTTCTTTCGGCCTAGAGCGCAATGAGCAGTTCTTC.

The chain has TRBV2 and TRBJ1-1; D call uncertain. The CDR3 length is 14 residues. CDR1 is SNHLY and CDR2 is FYNNEI in the germline V gene. The V and J ends lost 3 bases and 1 base respectively, with 9 bases between them. The CDR3 nucleotides are TGTGCCAGCAGTGATGGTTTAGGGAACACTGAAGCTTTCTTT. As protein: CASSDGLGNTEAFF.

The J gene is TRBJ2-5, the V gene TRBV23-1, with TRBD2 matching 10 bases. TRBV23-1 is designated an ORF whose function remains uncertain. Unmatched junction bases numbered 3, after V lost 3 bases and J lost 5 bases. CDR3 length: 14 amino acids. CDR3: CASSQGTSAETQYF. CDR3 nucleotides: TGCGCCAGCAGTCAGGGGACTAGCGCGGAGACCCAGTACTTC.

This clone was counted only a few times. This chain connects TRBV2 to TRBJ1-1; 7 bases fit TRBD1. Looked up from germline, CDR1 is SNHLY and CDR2 is FYNNEI. The CDR3 is 15 amino acids. Trimming removed 7 bases from V and 1 base from J; junction bases left unmatched: 9. The CDR3 protein is CASNDPGQKNTEAFF. Written as DNA, the CDR3 is TGTGCCAGCAACGACCCGGGACAGAAGAACACTGAAGCTTTCTTT.

This chain connects TRBV18 to TRBJ1-3; D uncertain. CDR1 and CDR2 from the germline V gene are KGHSH and LQKENI. The CDR3 totals 14 residues. V shed 5 bases and J shed 0 bases, with 8 bases lying between them. The CDR3 spells CASSLADSGNTIYF. DNA of the CDR3: TGTGCCAGCTCATTAGCAGACTCTGGAAACACCATATATTTT.

This chain connects TRBV10-1 to TRBJ2-1, with 13 bases lining up with TRBD2. The ends lost 3 bases at V and 6 bases at J; junction bases unmatched: 2. The CDR3 contains 15 residues. Germline V CDR1 and CDR2: WNHNN, SYGVQD (reference sequence). CDR3 bases: TGCGCCAGCAGTGAAGGGACTAGCGGGGTCAATGAGCAGTTCTTC. This encodes CASSEGTSGVNEQFF.

The V gene is TRBV6-5, the J gene TRBJ1-5; D is unclear. V lost 8 bases and J lost 6, with 11 bases in between. The CDR3 runs to 12 residues. Germline loops: CDR1 MNHEY, CDR2 SVGAGI. CDR3 sequence reads: CASHMGVQPQHF. The CDR3 nucleotides are TGTGCCAGCCACATGGGTGTTCAGCCCCAGCATTTT.

This clone was seen only a few times. This rearrangement joins TRBV7-9 to TRBJ2-1; tentatively, D is TRBD2 (7 bases). This CDR3 comprises 14 residues. The V and J ends lost 6 bases and 10 bases respectively, with 19 bases between them. The germline V gene has CDR1 SEHNR and CDR2 FQNEAQ (reference sequence). Written as DNA, the CDR3 is TGTGCCAGCAGTAAGGGGGGGTCAGCAAGGGAGCAGTTCTTC. Translating it yields CASSKGGSAREQFF.

There are a few counts of this clone. The rearrangement links TRBV7-9 to TRBJ1-1; 7 nucleotides match TRBD1. V was pared by 5 bases and J by 4 bases, with 7 bases of the junction left unmatched. Germline V gene lookup returns CDR1 SEHNR and CDR2 FQNEAQ (reference sequence). The length of the CDR3 is 14 residues. The DNA of the CDR3 is TGTGCCAGCAGCCCACAGGGGATGGGCACTGAAGCTTTCTTT. This gives the protein CASSPQGMGTEAFF.

V gene TRBV4-2 combines with J gene TRBJ2-1, with TRBD2 identical over 11 bases. Trimming removed 0 bases from V and 7 bases from J; junction bases left unmatched: 5. Germline V lookup: CDR1 LGHNA, CDR2 YNFKEQ. This CDR3 region has 16 residues. The CDR3 coding sequence is TGTGCCAGCAGCCAAGAAGGTAGCGGGGGGGTAAATGAGCAGTTCTTC. It yields the protein CASSQEGSGGVNEQFF.

This clone has a single count. In DNA, the CDR3 is TGCGCCAGAAACTTTAAGGACAGGGGATTGGGTGGCTACACCTTC. Protein: CARNFKDRGLGGYTF. This chain connects TRBV10-1 to TRBJ1-2; TRBD1 matches 9 bases. Germline assignment: CDR1 WNHNN and CDR2 SYGVQD (reference sequence). The CDR3 runs to 15 residues. J lost 7 bases, V lost 9 bases, and 15 bases had no gene match.